Listed below are T cell receptor beta chains from one sample, sequenced in a study of cytomegalovirus exposure and HLA in healthy donors. Some clones are missing from TCRdb's copy, which holds only in-frame ones; the method was immunoSEQ multiplex PCR. The sample consists of under 130,000 clones, 86% of them appearing once. Sequences were obtained from PBMCs. All receptors derive from a woman under 30 in good health and CMV-seropositive. The CDR3 runs from the conserved cysteine through the conserved F or W. The order of the fields is V gene, J gene, D gene, CDR3 protein, CDR3 DNA. D genes are given only for firm matches.

V gene: TRBV7-6
J gene: TRBJ2-7
D gene: -
CDR3 protein: CASSSTGSPVHEQYF
CDR3 DNA: TGTGCCAGCAGCTCAACAGGGAGCCCCGTCCACGAGCAGTACTTC

V gene: TRBV10-1
J gene: TRBJ2-3
D gene: -
CDR3 protein: CASSEVVSTDTQYF
CDR3 DNA: TGCGCCAGCAGTGAGGTCGTCAGCACAGATACGCAGTATTTT

V gene: TRBV5-1
J gene: TRBJ1-5
D gene: TRBD1
CDR3 protein: CASSFDGQGNQPQHF
CDR3 DNA: TGCGCCAGCAGCTTCGACGGACAGGGTAATCAGCCCCAGCATTTT

V gene: TRBV5-1
J gene: TRBJ2-5
D gene: TRBD2
CDR3 protein: CASSFGTSGQETQYF
CDR3 DNA: TGCGCCAGCAGCTTCGGGACTAGCGGACAAGAGACCCAGTACTTC

V gene: TRBV7-2
J gene: TRBJ1-2
D gene: -
CDR3 protein: CASSFGQGAHTF
CDR3 DNA: -

V gene: TRBV27
J gene: TRBJ1-1
D gene: TRBD1
CDR3 protein: CASSLSGTASLEAFF
CDR3 DNA: TGTGCCAGCAGTTTATCCGGGACAGCCAGCCTTGAAGCTTTCTTT

V gene: TRBV6-1
J gene: TRBJ2-3
D gene: TRBD2
CDR3 protein: CASSDAGASTDTQYF
CDR3 DNA: TGTGCCAGCAGTGACGCGGGAGCTAGCACAGATACGCAGTATTTT

V gene: TRBV6-1
J gene: TRBJ2-5
D gene: -
CDR3 protein: CASSEPGVETQYF
CDR3 DNA: TGTGCCAGCAGTGAACCAGGGGTAGAGACCCAGTACTTC

V gene: TRBV11-1
J gene: TRBJ2-4
D gene: -
CDR3 protein: CASATGNIQYF
CDR3 DNA: TGTGCCAGCGCAACGGGAAACATTCAGTACTTC

V gene: TRBV5-4
J gene: TRBJ2-5
D gene: TRBD1
CDR3 protein: CASSGTGTGERETQYF
CDR3 DNA: TGTGCCAGCAGCGGAACCGGGACAGGGGAGAGAGAGACCCAGTACTTC

V gene: TRBV6-5
J gene: TRBJ2-5
D gene: -
CDR3 protein: CASTGSQETQYF
CDR3 DNA: TGTGCCAGCACAGGCAGTCAAGAGACCCAGTACTTC

V gene: TRBV10-3
J gene: TRBJ1-5
D gene: -
CDR3 protein: CAISEGQFSNQPQHF
CDR3 DNA: TGTGCCATCAGTGAAGGACAGTTTAGCAATCAGCCCCAGCATTTT

V gene: TRBV28
J gene: TRBJ1-2
D gene: -
CDR3 protein: CASSTYRQGTNYGYTF
CDR3 DNA: TGTGCCAGCAGCACCTACCGGCAGGGGACGAACTATGGCTACACCTTC